The T cell receptor (beta chain) described here comes from a study of CD8+ T cells in alopecia areata. Study-wide points: Clonality in the scalp and expanded CD8+ clones ranked among the top 100 were significantly decreased by tofacitinib.

A remark on this clone: The antigen is not known.

The treatment was: oral pan-JAK inhibitor, 5-10 mg twice daily. The authors extracted RNA and reverse transcribed it into cDNA as the sequencing template. Sequencing used immunoSEQ multiplex PCR; TCRdb keeps in-frame clones, though not all of them. The sample lists 150,000 to 200,000 clones; approximately 57% were seen once. The sequence was collected from a human donor with alopecia areata. Sequencing was performed on CD4+ T cells sorted from blood, taken at week 24, from a patient treated with tofacitinib.

CDR3 sequence reads: CAWNAGTVNTEAFF. The CDR3 DNA is TGTGCCTGGAACGCCGGGACAGTGAACACTGAAGCTTTCTTT. The chain employs TRBV30 and TRBJ1-1; TRBD1 aligns across 7 bases. Germline loops: CDR1 GTSNPN, CDR2 SVGIG (reference sequence). Unmatched junction bases numbered 5, after V lost 4 bases and J lost 0 bases. The CDR3 totals 14 residues.